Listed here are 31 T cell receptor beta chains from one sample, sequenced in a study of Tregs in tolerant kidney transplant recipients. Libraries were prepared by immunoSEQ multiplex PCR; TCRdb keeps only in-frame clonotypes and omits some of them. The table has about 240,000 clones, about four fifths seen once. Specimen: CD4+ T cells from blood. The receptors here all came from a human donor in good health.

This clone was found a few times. The DNA of the CDR3 is TGTGCCAGCAGCTTGGTCACGAACACTGAAGCTTTCTTT. Amino acid sequence: CASSLVTNTEAFF. This chain uses TRBV7-9 with TRBJ1-1; no clear D. The CDR3 consists of 13 residues. Trimming removed 3 bases at V and 1 base at J, with 6 bases between. The germline V gene has CDR1 SEHNR and CDR2 FQNEAQ (reference sequence).

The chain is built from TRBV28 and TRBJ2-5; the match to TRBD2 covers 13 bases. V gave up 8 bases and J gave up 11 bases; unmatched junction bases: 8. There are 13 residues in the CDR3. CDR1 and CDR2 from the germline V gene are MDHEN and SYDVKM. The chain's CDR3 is CASGGLAGVWQYF. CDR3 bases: TGTGCCAGCGGAGGACTAGCGGGAGTATGGCAGTACTTC.

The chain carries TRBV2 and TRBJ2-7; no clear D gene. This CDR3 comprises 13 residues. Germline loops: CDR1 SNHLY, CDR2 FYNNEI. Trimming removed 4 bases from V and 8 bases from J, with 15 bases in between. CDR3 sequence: CASSVTVRRQQYF. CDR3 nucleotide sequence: TGTGCCAGCAGTGTAACAGTTCGGCGGCAGCAGTACTTC.

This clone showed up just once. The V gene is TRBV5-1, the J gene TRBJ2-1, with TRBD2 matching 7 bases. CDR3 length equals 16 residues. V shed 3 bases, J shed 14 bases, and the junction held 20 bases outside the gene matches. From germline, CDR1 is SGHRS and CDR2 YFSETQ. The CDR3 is CASSSSVLLARGPEFF. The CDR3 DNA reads TGCGCCAGCAGCTCCTCTGTACTACTAGCGAGGGGTCCGGAGTTCTTC.

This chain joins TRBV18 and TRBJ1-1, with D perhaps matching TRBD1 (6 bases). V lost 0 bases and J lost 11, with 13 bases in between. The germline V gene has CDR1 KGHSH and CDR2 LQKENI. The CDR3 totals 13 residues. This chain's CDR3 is CASSPPGATRAFF. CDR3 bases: TGTGCCAGCTCACCACCGGGGGCTACCCGCGCTTTCTTT.

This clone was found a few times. The CDR3 loop is CASSTGQSEKLFF. Here the CDR3 DNA reads TGTGCCAGCTCAACGGGACAGTCTGAAAAACTGTTTTTT. This chain connects TRBV18 to TRBJ1-4; 7 nucleotides align to TRBD1. The CDR3 is 13 amino acids. Per germline, CDR1 KGHSH and CDR2 LQKENI. The trim removed 5 bases at V and 7 bases at J, leaving 4 bases unmatched.

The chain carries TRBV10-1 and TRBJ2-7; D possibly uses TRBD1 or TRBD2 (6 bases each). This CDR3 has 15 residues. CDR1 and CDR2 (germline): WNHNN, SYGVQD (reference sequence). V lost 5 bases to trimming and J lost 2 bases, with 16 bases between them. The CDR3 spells CASSTTGTGAYEQYF. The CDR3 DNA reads TGCGCCAGCAGTACCACAGGGACTGGAGCCTACGAGCAGTACTTC.

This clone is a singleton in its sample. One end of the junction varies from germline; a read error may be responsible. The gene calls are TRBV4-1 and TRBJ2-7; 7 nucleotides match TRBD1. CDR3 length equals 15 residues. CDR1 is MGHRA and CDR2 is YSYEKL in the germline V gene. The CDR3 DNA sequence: TGTGCCAGCAGCCAAGAGACAGGGCATCCCTACGAGCAGTACTTC. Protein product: CASSQETGHPYEQYF.

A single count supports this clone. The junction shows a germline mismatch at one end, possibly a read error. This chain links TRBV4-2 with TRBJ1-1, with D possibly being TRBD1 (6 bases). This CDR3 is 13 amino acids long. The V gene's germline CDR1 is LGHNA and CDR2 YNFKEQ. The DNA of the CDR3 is TGTGCCAGCAGCCAAGCCGGGGACACAGAAGCTTTCTTT. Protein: CASSQAGDTEAFF.

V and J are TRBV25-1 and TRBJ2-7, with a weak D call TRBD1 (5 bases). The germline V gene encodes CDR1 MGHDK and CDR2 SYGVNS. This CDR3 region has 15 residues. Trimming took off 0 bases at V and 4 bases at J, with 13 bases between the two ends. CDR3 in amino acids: CASSEYPGRKYEQYF. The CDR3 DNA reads TGTGCCAGCAGTGAATATCCAGGGCGAAAATACGAGCAGTACTTC.

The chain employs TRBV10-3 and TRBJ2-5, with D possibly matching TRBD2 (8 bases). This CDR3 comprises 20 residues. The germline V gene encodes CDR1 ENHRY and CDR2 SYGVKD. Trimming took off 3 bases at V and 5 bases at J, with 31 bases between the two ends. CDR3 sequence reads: CAISDAKLDRVEGLVETQYF. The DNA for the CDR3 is TGTGCCATCAGTGATGCCAAACTCGACAGGGTCGAGGGACTAGTTGAGACCCAGTACTTC.

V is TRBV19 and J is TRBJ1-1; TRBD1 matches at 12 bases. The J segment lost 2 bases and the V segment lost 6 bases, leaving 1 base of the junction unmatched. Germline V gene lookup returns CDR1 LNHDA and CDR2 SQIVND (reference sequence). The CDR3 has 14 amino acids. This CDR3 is CASRGTGGNTEAFF. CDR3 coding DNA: TGTGCCAGTAGGGGGACAGGGGGCAACACTGAAGCTTTCTTT.

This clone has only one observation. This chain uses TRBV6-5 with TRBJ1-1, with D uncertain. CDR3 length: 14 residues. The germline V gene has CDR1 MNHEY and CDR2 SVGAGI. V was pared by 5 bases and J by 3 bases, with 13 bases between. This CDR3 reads CASSVLSGDTEAFF. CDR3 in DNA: TGTGCCAGCAGTGTCCTTAGCGGGGACACTGAAGCTTTCTTT.

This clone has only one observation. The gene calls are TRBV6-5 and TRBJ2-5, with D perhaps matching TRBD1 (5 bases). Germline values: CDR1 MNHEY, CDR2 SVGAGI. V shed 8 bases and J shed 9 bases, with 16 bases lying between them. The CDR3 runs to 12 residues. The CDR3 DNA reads TGTGCCAGCCCACAGGCCTCTGGGGCCCAGTACTTC. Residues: CASPQASGAQYF.

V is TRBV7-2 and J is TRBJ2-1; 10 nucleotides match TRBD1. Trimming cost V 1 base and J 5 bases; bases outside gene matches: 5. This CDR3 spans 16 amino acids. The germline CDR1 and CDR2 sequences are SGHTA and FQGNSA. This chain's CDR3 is CASSLDLGQGNNEQFF. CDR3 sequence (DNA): TGTGCCAGCAGCTTAGACTTGGGACAGGGGAACAATGAGCAGTTCTTC.

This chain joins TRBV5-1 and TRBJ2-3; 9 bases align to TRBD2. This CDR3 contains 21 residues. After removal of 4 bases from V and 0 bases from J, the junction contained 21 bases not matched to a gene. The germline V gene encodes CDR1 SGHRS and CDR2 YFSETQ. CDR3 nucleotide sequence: TGCGCCAGCAGCACCAGCCGAGGGGCCAGTATAGCGGGGGAGAGCACAGATACGCAGTATTTT. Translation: CASSTSRGASIAGESTDTQYF.

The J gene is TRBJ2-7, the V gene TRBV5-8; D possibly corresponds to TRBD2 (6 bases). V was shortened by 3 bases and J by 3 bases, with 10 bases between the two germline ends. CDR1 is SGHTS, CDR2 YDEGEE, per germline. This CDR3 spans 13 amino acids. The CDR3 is CASSWGLNYEQYF. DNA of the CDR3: TGTGCCAGCAGCTGGGGACTGAACTACGAGCAGTACTTC. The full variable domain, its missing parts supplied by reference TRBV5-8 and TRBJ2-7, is EAGVTQSPTHLIKTRGQQATLRCSPISGHTSVYWYQQALGLGLQFLLWYDEGEERNRGNFPPRFSGRQFPNYSSELNVNALELEDSALYLCASSWGLNYEQYFGPGTRLTVT.

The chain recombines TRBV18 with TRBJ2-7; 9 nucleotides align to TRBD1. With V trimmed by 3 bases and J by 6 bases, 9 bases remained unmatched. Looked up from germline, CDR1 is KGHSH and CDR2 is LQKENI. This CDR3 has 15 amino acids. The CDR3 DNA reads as TGTGCCAGCTCACCGGACAGGGGCACCCTCCTCGAGCAGTACTTC. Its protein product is CASSPDRGTLLEQYF.

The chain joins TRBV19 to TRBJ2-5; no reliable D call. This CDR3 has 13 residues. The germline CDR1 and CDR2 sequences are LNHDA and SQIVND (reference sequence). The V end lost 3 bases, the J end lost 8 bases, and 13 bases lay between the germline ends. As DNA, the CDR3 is TGTGCCAGTAGTATGGAACCAGAGACTACCCAGTACTTC. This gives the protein CASSMEPETTQYF. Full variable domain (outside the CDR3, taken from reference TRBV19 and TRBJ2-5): DGGITQSPKYLFRKEGQNVTLSCEQNLNHDAMYWYRQDPGQGLRLIYYSQIVNDFQKGDIAEGYSVSREKKESFPLTVTSAQKNPTAFYLCASSMEPETTQYFGPGTRLLVL.

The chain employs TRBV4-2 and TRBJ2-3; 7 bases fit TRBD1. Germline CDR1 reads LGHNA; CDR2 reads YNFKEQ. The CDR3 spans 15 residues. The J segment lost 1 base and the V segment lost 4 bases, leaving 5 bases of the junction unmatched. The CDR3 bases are TGTGCCAGCAGCCTCGACAGGGTGGGCACAGATACGCAGTATTTT. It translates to CASSLDRVGTDTQYF.

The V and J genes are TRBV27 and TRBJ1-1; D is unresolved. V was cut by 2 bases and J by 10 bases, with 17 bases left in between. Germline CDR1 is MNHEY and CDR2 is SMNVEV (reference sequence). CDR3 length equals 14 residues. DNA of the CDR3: TGTGCCAGCAGTTTAGTCCCCAAAGGTACGGGAGCTTTCTTT. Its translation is CASSLVPKGTGAFF.

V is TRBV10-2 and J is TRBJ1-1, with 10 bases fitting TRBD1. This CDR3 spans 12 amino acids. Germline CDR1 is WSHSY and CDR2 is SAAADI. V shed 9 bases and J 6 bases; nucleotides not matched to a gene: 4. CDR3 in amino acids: CASLTGGAEAFF. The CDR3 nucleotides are TGCGCCAGTTTGACAGGGGGCGCTGAAGCTTTCTTT.

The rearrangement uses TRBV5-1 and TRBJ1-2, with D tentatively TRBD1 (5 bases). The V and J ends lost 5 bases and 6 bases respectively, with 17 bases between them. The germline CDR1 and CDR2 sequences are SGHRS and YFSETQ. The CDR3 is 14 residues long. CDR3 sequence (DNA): TGCGCCAGCAGTCTGGCGAGGGGACGCGATGGCTACACCTTC. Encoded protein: CASSLARGRDGYTF.

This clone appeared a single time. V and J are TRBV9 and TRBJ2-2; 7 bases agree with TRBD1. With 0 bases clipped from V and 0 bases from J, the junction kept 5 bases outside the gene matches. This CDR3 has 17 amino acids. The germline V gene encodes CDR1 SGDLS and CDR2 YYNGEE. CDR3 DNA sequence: TGTGCCAGCAGCGTAGCACCCGGGACAGCGAACACCGGGGAGCTGTTTTTT. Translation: CASSVAPGTANTGELFF.

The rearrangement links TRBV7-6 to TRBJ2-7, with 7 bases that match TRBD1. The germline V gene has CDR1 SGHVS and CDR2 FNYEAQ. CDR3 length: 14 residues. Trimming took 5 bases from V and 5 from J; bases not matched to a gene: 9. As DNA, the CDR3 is TGTGCCAGCAGCCAACGCCGGGACAGCCACGAGCAGTACTTC. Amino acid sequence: CASSQRRDSHEQYF.

The CDR3 is CASITPDYTQYF. CDR3 nucleotide sequence: TGTGCCAGCATCACGCCCGACTATACGCAGTATTTT. The chain joins TRBV2 to TRBJ2-3; D is ambiguous. The CDR3 extends over 12 amino acids. Trimming removed 7 bases at V and 7 bases at J, with 12 bases between. Germline CDR1 and CDR2: SNHLY and FYNNEI.

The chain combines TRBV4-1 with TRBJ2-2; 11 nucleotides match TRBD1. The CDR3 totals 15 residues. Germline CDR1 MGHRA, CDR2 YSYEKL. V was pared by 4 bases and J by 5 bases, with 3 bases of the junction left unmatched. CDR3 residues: CASSRGTGGTGELFF. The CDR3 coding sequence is TGCGCCAGCAGCCGTGGGACAGGGGGTACCGGGGAGCTGTTTTTT.

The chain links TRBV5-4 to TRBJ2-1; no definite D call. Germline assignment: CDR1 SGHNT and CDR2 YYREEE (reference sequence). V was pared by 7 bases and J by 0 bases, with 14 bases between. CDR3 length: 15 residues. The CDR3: CASALASSSYNEQFF. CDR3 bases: TGTGCCAGCGCCCTTGCCTCGAGCTCCTACAATGAGCAGTTCTTC.

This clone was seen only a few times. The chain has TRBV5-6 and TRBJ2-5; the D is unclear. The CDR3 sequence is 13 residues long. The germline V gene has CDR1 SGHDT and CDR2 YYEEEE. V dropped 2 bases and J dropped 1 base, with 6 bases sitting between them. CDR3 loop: CASSFLRQETQYF. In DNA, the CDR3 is TGTGCCAGCAGCTTCCTCCGCCAAGAGACCCAGTACTTC.

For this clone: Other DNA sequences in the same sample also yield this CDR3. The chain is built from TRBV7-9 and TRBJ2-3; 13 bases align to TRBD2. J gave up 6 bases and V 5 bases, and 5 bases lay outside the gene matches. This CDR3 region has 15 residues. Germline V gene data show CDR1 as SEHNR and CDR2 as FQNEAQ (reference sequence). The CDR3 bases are TGTGCCAGCAGCACCGGGACTAGCGGGAAGGATACGCAGTATTTT. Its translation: CASSTGTSGKDTQYF.

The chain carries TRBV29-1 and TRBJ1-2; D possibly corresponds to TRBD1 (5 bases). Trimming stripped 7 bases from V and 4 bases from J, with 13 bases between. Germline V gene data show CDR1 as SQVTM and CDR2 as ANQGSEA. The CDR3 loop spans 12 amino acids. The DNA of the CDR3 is TGCAGCGCCATTACAGGTGTCTATGGCTACACCTTC. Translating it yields CSAITGVYGYTF. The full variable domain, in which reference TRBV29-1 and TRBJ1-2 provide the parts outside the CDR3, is SAVISQKPSRDICQRGTSLTIQCQVDSQVTMMFWYRQQPGQSLTLIATANQGSEATYESGFVIDKFPISRPNLTFSTLTVSNMSPEDSSIYLCSAITGVYGYTFGSGTRLTVV.